The entry that follows covers one T cell receptor beta chain sequence. Authors' data handling: Estimated nucleated cell counts came from reference gene primer amplification. The protocol was immunoSEQ multiplex PCR, while the TCRdb copy is restricted to in-frame clones and leaves out a portion. That table is the source of V, J and clone size, and D and trimming were worked out from the DNA. Among some 58,000 clones, roughly 83% were seen once, and the ten largest hold about a tenth. Germline lookup yields CDR1 MNHEY and CDR2 SVGAGI. V lost 0 bases to trimming and J lost 6 bases, with 10 bases between them. The CDR3 is made up of 14 amino acids. The record originates from a study of blood T cell repertoires in COVID-19. About the study: The cDNA or gDNA used as material had been derived from T cells, B-cell-depleted T cells, or PBMCs.

The sequencing sample was made of peripheral blood. The chain uses TRBV6-5 and TRBJ2-3; maybe TRBD2 (5 bases). The receptor was isolated from a man aged 50-59 years with COVID-19, enrolled during active disease. The CDR3 bases are TGTGCCAGCAGTTACTCGAGAGGGCCTGATACGCAGTATTTT. Protein sequence: CASSYSRGPDTQYF.